This note documents a single T cell receptor beta chain sequence. Profiled with immunoSEQ multiplex PCR; TCRdb holds only in-frame clones, not every one. The data hold approximately 22,000 clones, with around 80% observed a single time. The treatment here: randomized to nivolumab then ipilimumab (arm A) or the reverse (arm B). These data are taken from a study of sequential checkpoint blockade in melanoma. This CDR3 comprises 11 residues. The ends were cut back, 3 bases at V and 7 bases at J, with 7 bases in the middle. Looked up from germline, CDR1 is SGHNT and CDR2 is YYREEE (reference sequence). Source: CD8+ T cells sorted from blood (inferred from file names), taken from a patient given nivolumab and ipilimumab in sequence. The clonotype comes from a human donor with melanoma. J is TRBJ1-1 and V is TRBV5-4; D is undetermined. CDR3 DNA: TGTGCCAGCAGCTACCAGGATGAAGCTTTCTTT. This codes for CASSYQDEAFF.